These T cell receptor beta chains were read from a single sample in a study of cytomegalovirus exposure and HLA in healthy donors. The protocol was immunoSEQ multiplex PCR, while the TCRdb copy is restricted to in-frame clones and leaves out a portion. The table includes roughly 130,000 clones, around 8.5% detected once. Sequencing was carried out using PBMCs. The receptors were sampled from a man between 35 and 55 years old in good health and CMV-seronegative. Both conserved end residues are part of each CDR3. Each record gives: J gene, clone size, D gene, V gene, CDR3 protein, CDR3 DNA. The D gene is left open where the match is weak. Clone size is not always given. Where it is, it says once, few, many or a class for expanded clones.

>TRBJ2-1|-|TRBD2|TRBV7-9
CASSSTSGGLKYNEQFF
TGTGCCAGCAGCTCGACTAGCGGGGGCCTTAAATACAATGAGCAGTTCTTC
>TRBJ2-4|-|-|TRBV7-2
CASSLVEEGNIQYF
TGTGCCAGCAGCTTAGTAGAGGAGGGAAACATTCAGTACTTC
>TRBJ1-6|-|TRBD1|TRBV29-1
CSVGTGGNSPLHF
TGCAGCGTAGGGACAGGGGGAAATTCACCCCTCCACTTT
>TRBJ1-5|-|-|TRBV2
CASRRTDYSNQPQHF
TGTGCCAGCAGGCGGACAGATTATAGCAATCAGCCCCAGCATTTT
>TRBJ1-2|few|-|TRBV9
CASSADGGLSNGYTF
TGTGCCAGCAGCGCAGACGGGGGGCTTTCTAATGGCTACACCTTC
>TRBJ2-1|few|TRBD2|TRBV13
CASSWGLAGASYNEQFF
TGTGCCAGCAGCTGGGGACTAGCGGGGGCCTCCTACAATGAGCAGTTCTTC
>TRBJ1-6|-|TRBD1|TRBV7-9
CASSPDRATPLHF
TGTGCCAGCAGCCCCGACAGGGCTACACCCCTCCACTTT
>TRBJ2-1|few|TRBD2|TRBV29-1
CSVASSGIYNEQFF
TGCAGCGTTGCGTCTAGCGGGATTTACAATGAGCAGTTCTTC
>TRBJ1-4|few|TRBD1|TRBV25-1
CASSVTGGPAKLFF
TGTGCCAGCAGTGTTACAGGGGGACCTGCAAAACTGTTTTTT
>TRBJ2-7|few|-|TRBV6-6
CASSFRQAVDEQYF
TGTGCCAGCAGTTTCCGACAGGCGGTCGACGAGCAGTACTTC
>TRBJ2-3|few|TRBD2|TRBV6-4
CASRRSGGPSTDTQYF
TGTGCCAGCAGGCGTAGCGGGGGGCCCTCCACAGATACGCAGTATTTT
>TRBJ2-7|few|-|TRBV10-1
CASSDTGLASIYEQYF
TGCGCCAGCAGCGATACAGGGTTGGCGAGTATCTACGAGCAGTACTTC
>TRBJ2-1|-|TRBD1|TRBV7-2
CASSLLGTGLNEQFF
TGTGCCAGCAGCTTACTTGGGACAGGGCTCAATGAGCAGTTCTTC
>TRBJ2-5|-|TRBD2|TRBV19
CASRPSGGTLRETQYF
TGTGCCAGTAGGCCTAGCGGGGGTACCCTTAGGGAGACCCAGTACTTC
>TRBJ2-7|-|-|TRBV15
CATSRGPPGQDEQYF
TGTGCCACCAGCAGAGGCCCTCCTGGGCAGGACGAGCAGTACTTC
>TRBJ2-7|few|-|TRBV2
CASSEAGGRYEQYF
TGTGCCAGCAGTGAAGCAGGGGGACGCTACGAGCAGTACTTC
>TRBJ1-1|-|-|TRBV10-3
CAISALREAEALF
TGTGCCATCAGCGCATTGAGGGAGGCTGAAGCTCTCTTT
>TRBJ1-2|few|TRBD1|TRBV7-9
CASSLMTGRDYGYTF
TGTGCCAGCAGCTTGATGACAGGGCGGGACTATGGCTACACCTTC
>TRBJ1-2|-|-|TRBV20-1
CSARDGAGYTF
TGCAGTGCTAGAGATGGGGCCGGCTACACCTTC
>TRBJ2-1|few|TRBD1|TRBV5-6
CASLLGGQGYNEQFF
TGTGCCAGCCTCCTGGGGGGACAGGGATACAATGAGCAGTTCTTC
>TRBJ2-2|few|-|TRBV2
CASRAPGTRTTGELFF
TGTGCCAGCAGGGCGCCCGGGACACGGACAACCGGGGAGCTGTTTTTT
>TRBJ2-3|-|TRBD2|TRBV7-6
CASSLASGAPSTDTQYF
TGTGCCAGCAGCCTCGCTAGCGGGGCGCCTAGCACAGATACGCAGTATTTT
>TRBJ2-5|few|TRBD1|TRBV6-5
CASTTGAIQETQYF
TGTGCCAGCACGACAGGGGCGATTCAAGAGACCCAGTACTTC
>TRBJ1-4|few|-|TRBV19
CASKDRSREKLFF
TGTGCCAGTAAAGACAGATCGAGGGAAAAACTGTTTTTT
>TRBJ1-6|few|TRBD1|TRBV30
CACRDRENSPLHF
TGTGCCTGTAGGGACAGGGAGAATTCACCCCTCCACTTT
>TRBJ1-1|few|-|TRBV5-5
CASSLQSWNTEAFF
TGTGCCAGCAGCTTGCAGTCCTGGAACACTGAAGCTTTCTTT
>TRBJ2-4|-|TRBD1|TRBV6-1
CASRWTGRNIQYF
TGTGCCAGCAGGTGGACAGGGCGGAACATTCAGTACTTC
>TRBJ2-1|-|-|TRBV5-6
CASSLDGPYNEQFF
TGTGCCAGCAGCTTGGATGGCCCCTACAATGAGCAGTTCTTC